This T cell receptor beta chain was recovered during a study of blood T cell repertoires in COVID-19. Turning to the study itself: Italy, Spain and the United States were the sources of the convalescent and acute COVID-19 samples.

Cohort allocation depended upon clinical history that participants reported. Original data processing: Reference gene primer amplification gave estimated nucleated cell counts. The table came from immunoSEQ multiplex PCR; TCRdb's copy has only in-frame clones and leaves some out. V and J calls and clone size come straight from that table; D and trimming were deduced from the DNA. Found here are under 300,000 clones, around 90% of them singletons; the top ten hold nearly 6.5%. This receptor was identified in a young woman with acute COVID-19. The sequenced sample consisted of PBMCs or T cells enriched from blood (not recorded which).

CDR3 DNA sequence: TGTGCCAGCAGCTTAGGCTCGACAGGGTACAATACTAATGAGCAGTTCTTC. Its translation is CASSLGSTGYNTNEQFF. The V call is TRBV7-9, the J call TRBJ2-1; 7 positions match TRBD1. Germline lookup yields CDR1 SEHNR and CDR2 FQNEAQ (reference sequence). V lost 1 base and J lost 7; bases outside the gene matches: 13. The CDR3 is made up of 17 amino acids.